This is a list of T cell receptor beta chains from one sample in a study of T cell repertoires in aging, cancer and after chemotherapy. TCRdb analysed the multiplex PCR reads with MiXCR anew, one entry per CDR3 protein. The table has some 2,000 distinct CDR3 sequences, approximately 25% seen once. Sample: blood. The source is a human donor with a solid tumor. Each CDR3 is given with its conserved first and last residue. The D gene is left open where the match is weak. Clone size, where shown, is once, few, many, or a class for clones that have expanded.

j_call v_call d_call cdr3_length clone_size cdr3_aa cdr3_nt
TRBJ1-4 TRBV5-1 NA 15 few CASSFVPATMGGLFF TGCGCCAGCAGCTTCGTCCCGGCCACCATGGGAGGGCTGTTTTTT
TRBJ2-1 TRBV7-9 NA 15 NA CASSDRSRLYNEQFF TGTGCCAGCAGCGACAGGTCACGCCTGTACAATGAGCAGTTCTTC
TRBJ2-5 TRBV27 TRBD1 14 few CASSLSTGRETQYF TGTGCCAGCAGTTTATCGACAGGGAGAGAGACCCAGTACTTC
TRBJ2-3 TRBV12-3/TRBV12-4 NA 13 NA CASSLMGGGTQYF TGTGCCAGCAGTTTAATGGGTGGGGGAACGCAGTATTTT
TRBJ2-1 TRBV28 NA 12 few CASSLTYNEQFF TGTGCCAGCAGTTTAACGTACAATGAGCAGTTCTTC
TRBJ2-7 TRBV7-9 TRBD1 15 medium-sized CASSFDRVIPYEQYF TGTGCCAGCAGCTTCGACAGGGTGATCCCCTACGAGCAGTACTTC
TRBJ1-6 TRBV20-1 NA 14 few CSAMGGSGNSPLHF TGCAGTGCTATGGGGGGAAGTGGTAATTCACCCCTCCACTTT
TRBJ2-7 TRBV20-1 NA 13 large CSARDQGEREQYF TGCAGTGCTAGAGATCAAGGGGAGAGGGAGCAGTACTTC
TRBJ2-1 TRBV18 TRBD2 16 NA CASSSSPGGTYNEQFF TGTGCCAGCTCCTCTAGCCCCGGGGGGACCTACAATGAGCAGTTCTTC
TRBJ2-7 TRBV12-3/TRBV12-4 NA 12 NA CASSFGGYEQYF TGTGCCAGCAGTTTCGGCGGGTACGAGCAGTACTTC
TRBJ2-5 TRBV7-2 TRBD2 14 NA CASSRSGGQETQYF TGTGCCAGCAGCCGTAGCGGGGGCCAAGAGACCCAGTACTTC